This TCR beta chain stems from a study of vaccination effects on CD4 cells after COVID-19. At the level of the study: Sampling occurred a median 72 days post second dose, range 14 to 241.

Assay used: immunoSEQ multiplex PCR; TCRdb lists only in-frame clones, some missing. Of 57,000 or so clones in the sample, more than 70% were seen once. In regard to this clone: What it binds is not known.

Trimming left V 1 base short and J 1 base short, with 8 bases between. Germline V gene sequence: CDR1 SGHTA, CDR2 FQGNSA. The CDR3 length is 15 residues. Antigen-specific CD4+ T cell clonotypes were called by their expansion after viral peptide-pool culture in ViraFEST. At the end of around 11 days of culture, CD4+ T cells were isolated. Two doses of either BNT162b2 or mRNA-1273 were given to each participant. PBMC cultures contained two million cells per well, 9.5 to 10 IU/ml IL-2 and around 9.4 ug/ml peptides. This sequence was found in a human donor who received a COVID-19 vaccine. Sample: CD4+ T cells from PBMCs cultured with HCoV-229E spike peptides, taken after COVID-19 vaccination. The chain couples TRBV7-2 to TRBJ1-5; unclear D gene. The CDR3 DNA reads TGTGCCAGCAGCTTAGGTTCCCGGAGCAATCAGCCCCAGCATTTT. It yields the protein CASSLGSRSNQPQHF.